At least ten counts were recorded for the clone carrying this TCR beta chain. The antigen remains undetermined. Every donor was a healthy Caucasian. These data come from a study of identical twins. Unique molecular identifiers were present on the cDNA, which also gained a universal primer site by template switching. TCRdb passed the 5' RACE reads through MiXCR, listing each CDR3 protein once. The sample holds more than 1.5 million distinct CDR3 sequences, about 30% seen once. Study results and limitations: Out-of-frame alpha sequences that twins shared showed excess low generation probability. The more abundant beta clonotypes in cord blood had fewer insertions, and memory repertoires did not show this.

This clonotype was obtained from a newborn girl in good health. Sequenced sample: cord blood.

CDR3 loop: CSVVGFGKNIQYF. CDR3 nucleotide sequence: TGCAGCGTTGTTGGATTCGGCAAAAACATTCAGTACTTC. This sequence joins TRBV29-1 and TRBJ2-4; D is undetermined. With 4 bases removed from V and 3 bases from J, the gap between germline ends came to 10 bases. CDR1 and CDR2 (germline): SQVTM, ANQGSEA. There are 13 residues in the CDR3.